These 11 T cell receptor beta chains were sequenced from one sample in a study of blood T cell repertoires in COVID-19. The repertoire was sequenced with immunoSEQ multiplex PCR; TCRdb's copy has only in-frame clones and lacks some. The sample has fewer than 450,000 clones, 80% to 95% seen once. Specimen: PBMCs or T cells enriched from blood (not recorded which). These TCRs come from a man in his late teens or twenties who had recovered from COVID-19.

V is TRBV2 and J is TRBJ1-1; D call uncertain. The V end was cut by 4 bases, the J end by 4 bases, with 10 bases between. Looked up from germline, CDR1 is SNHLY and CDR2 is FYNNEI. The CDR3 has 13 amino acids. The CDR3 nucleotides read TGTGCCAGCAGTGTCGGGTCAAGCACTGAAGCTTTCTTT. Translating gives CASSVGSSTEAFF.

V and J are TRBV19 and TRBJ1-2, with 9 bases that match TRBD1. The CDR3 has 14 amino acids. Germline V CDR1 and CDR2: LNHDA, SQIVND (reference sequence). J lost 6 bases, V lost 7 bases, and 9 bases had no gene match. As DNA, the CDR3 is TGTGCCAGTACCACAGGGGACAGGGCCCATGGCTACACCTTC. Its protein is CASTTGDRAHGYTF.

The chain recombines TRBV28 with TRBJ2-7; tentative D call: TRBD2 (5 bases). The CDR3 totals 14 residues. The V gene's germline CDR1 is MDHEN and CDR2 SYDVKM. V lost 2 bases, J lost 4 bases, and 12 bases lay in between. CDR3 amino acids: CASSLGLAKYEQYF. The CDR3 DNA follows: TGTGCCAGCAGTTTAGGGCTAGCAAAGTACGAGCAGTACTTC.

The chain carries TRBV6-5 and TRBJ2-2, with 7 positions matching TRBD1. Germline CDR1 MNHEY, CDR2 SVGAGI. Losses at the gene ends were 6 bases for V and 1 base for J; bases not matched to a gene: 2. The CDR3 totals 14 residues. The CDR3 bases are TGTGCCAGCAGACGACAGGGGAACACCGGGGAGCTGTTTTTT. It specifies CASRRQGNTGELFF.

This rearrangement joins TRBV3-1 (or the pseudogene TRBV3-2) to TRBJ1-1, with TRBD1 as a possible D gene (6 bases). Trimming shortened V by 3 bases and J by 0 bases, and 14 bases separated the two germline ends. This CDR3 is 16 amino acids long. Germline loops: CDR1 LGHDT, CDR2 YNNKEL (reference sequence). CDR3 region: CASSHRGQLMNTEAFF. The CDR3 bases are TGTGCCAGCAGCCACCGCGGACAGCTCATGAACACTGAAGCTTTCTTT.

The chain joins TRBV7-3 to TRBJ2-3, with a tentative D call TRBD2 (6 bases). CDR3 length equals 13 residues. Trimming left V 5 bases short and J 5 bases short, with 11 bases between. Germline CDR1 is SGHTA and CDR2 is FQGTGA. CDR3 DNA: TGTGCCAGCAGCCCGGGACTTTTAGATACGCAGTATTTT. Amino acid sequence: CASSPGLLDTQYF.

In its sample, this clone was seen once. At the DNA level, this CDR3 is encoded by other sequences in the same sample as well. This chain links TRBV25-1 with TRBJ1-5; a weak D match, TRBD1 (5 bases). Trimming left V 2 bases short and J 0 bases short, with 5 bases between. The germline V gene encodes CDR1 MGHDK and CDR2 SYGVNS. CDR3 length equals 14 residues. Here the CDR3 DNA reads TGTGCCAGCAGTGAAACAGGTAGCAATCAGCCCCAGCATTTT. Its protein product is CASSETGSNQPQHF.

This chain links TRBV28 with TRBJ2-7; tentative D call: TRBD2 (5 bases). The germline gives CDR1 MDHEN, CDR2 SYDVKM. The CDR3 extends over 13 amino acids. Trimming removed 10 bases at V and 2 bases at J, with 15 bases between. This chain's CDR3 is CATMEAATYEQYF. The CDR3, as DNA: TGTGCCACGATGGAGGCGGCTACCTACGAGCAGTACTTC.

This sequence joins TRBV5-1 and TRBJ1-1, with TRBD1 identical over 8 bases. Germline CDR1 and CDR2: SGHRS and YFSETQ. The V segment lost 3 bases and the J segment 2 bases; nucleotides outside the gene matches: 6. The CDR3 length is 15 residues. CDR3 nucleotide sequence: TGCGCCAGCAGCTCCCCTCCAGGGGGCAACACTGAAGCTTTCTTT. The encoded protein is CASSSPPGGNTEAFF.

CDR3 sequence (DNA): TGTGCCAGCACCCTCACGGTCACAAGACAGGACCAAGAGACCCAGTACTTC. This sequence encodes CASTLTVTRQDQETQYF. The chain joins TRBV7-3 to TRBJ2-5; D possibly corresponds to TRBD1 (6 bases). Trimming removed 7 bases from V and 0 bases from J, with 21 bases in between. The CDR3 totals 17 residues. CDR1 and CDR2 from the germline V gene are SGHTA and FQGTGA.

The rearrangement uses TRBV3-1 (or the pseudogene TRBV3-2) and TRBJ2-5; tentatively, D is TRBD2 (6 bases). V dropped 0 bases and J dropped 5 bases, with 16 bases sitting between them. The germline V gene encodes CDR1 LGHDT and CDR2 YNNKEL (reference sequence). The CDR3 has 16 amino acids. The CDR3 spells CASSQEAIGRRETQYF. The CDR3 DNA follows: TGTGCCAGCAGCCAAGAGGCGATTGGGAGGAGGGAGACCCAGTACTTC.